This record covers a single T cell receptor (beta chain). This clonotype occurred a few times. The antigen this receptor binds is unknown. No base quality values were provided; no much bigger clone lies one nucleotide off. This entry belongs to a study of regulatory T cells in long-lasting Graves disease (dated by TCRdb to 2020 to 2023). General notes on the study: Persistent Graves' disease meant more than 5 years of antithyroid drug treatment with TSH receptor autoantibodies that stayed positive. Persistent Graves' disease patients were compared with newly diagnosed Graves' disease patients by peripheral blood TCR sequencing and RNA sequencing. In the clinical cohort, patients with persistent Graves' disease had used antithyroid drugs for an average of about 10.3 years. A total of roughly 35 samples underwent TCR sequencing: approximately 13 from persistent and around 20 from newly diagnosed Graves' disease patients. The study was conducted in China and was registered as a clinical trial. Study-wide findings and limitations: The authors noted that the small sample size was a limitation that may lower accuracy. Only the TCR beta chain was sequenced and analyzed. Patients with persistent disease shared more public clonotypes (fewer than 3,000) than newly diagnosed patients did (around 980). TRBV28, TRBJ1-2 and TRBJ2-5 were preferentially used in persistent disease, while TRBV20-1 and TRBJ2-1 were favored in newly diagnosed disease. Compared with newly diagnosed patients, patients with persistent Graves' disease had lower TCR Shannon entropy and fewer highly expanded clones, which suggests clonal expansion. Because the primary lesion, thyroid tissue, could not be accessed, the study looked at peripheral blood alone.

Library method: multiplex PCR. The reads were generated on an Illumina HiSeq 4000. CDR3 regions were amplified by Arm-PCR with iRepertoire HTBI primers to construct TCR beta libraries. Before sequencing, the PCR products underwent gel purification. Per the original workflow: Across samples, some 62 TRBV and 13 to 15 TRBJ segments were identified and used for gene usage analysis of CDR3 amino acid clonotypes. Filtered high-quality paired reads were merged into contigs using COPE and FqMerger. Contigs were aligned with BLAST to IMGT TRBV, TRBD and TRBJ reference genes, and CDR3 was defined per IMGT. Clonotypes above 0.1% frequency were classified as highly expanded clones. Repertoire diversity was measured by Shannon entropy, and V-J evenness by the Gini coefficient. A clonotype was considered public if more than one individual shared it. TCRdb reanalyzed the raw reads on its own, using fastp at Q25 for trimming and MiXCR for clone calling, and kept in-frame beta chains. Rows with a matching CDR3 protein are joined into one entry that keeps the most common DNA and genes. The V and J calls follow TCRdb's processing rather than the paper's. The sample table shows roughly 400,000 distinct CDR3 sequences, and under 25% are seen once. Roughly an eighth of the sample belongs to the ten largest clones.

The time point label, as the study defines it: persistent/refractory GD, antithyroid drugs over 5 years with positive TRAb. For both TCR sequencing and RNA sequencing, RNA was extracted from PBMCs in TRIzol. Graves' disease was diagnosed according to American Thyroid Association guidelines. Patients for the study were recruited at an endocrinology department in Xi'an, China. Each patient gave around 9.2 milliliters of peripheral blood, collected in an EDTA anticoagulant tube. Ficoll Paque Plus density gradient separation was used to isolate PBMCs, and no additional T cell sorting was done. An Agilent 2100 Bioanalyzer and agarose gel were used to check RNA quality, and a NanoDrop 2000 was used to measure RNA concentration. A distance of 17 bases separates the germline ends of V and J, which lose 2 bases and 7 bases respectively. The germline V gene encodes CDR1 GTSNPN and CDR2 SVGIG (reference sequence). Reading from cysteine to phenylalanine, the CDR3 counts 14 amino acids. The retained sequence is limited to the CDR3, 42 bases, with the frame set at the first base.

The origin of this receptor is a female donor with Graves disease. Recombination linked TRBV30 to TRBJ1-1, and TRBD1 may be the D gene, going by 6 matching bases. The starting material was peripheral blood mononuclear cells (PBMCs), obtained when the disease was refractory, from a patient treated with antithyroid drugs. CDR3 sequence: CAWSTTRGRLEAFF. The DNA sequence is TGTGCCTGGAGTACGACGCGGGGGCGGCTTGAAGCTTTCTTT.